This TCR beta chain stems from a study of cytomegalovirus exposure and HLA in healthy donors. PCR amplification relied on 60 Vbeta primers (plus 13 Jbeta primers). Generated by immunoSEQ multiplex PCR, the TCRdb table keeps only in-frame clones and is missing some. The table includes roughly 140,000 clones, 70% to 90% detected once. Note on this clone: What it recognizes is unknown.

Healthy bone marrow donors made up the cohort. In germline, CDR1 is SEHNR, CDR2 FQNEAQ (reference sequence). Trimming removed 2 bases at V and 5 bases at J, with 6 bases between. The CDR3 has 12 residues. Study-wide findings and caveats: When a later analysis was performed, an Asian-associated ancestry cluster reportedly had fewer N-insertions than the approximately 690-donor mean. The authors listed 180 or so TCR beta chains as cytomegalovirus-associated.

This sequence originates from a woman younger than 30 in good health and CMV-seronegative. Input material: PBMCs. The chain combines TRBV7-9 with TRBJ2-5; a possible D gene is TRBD1 (5 bases). For the CDR3, the DNA is TGTGCCAGCAGCTTACCAGGGGAGACCCAGTACTTC. Its translation is CASSLPGETQYF.